This T cell receptor (beta chain) comes out of a study of cytomegalovirus exposure and HLA in healthy donors. For the study at large: In an earlier analysis, around 120 million unique TCR beta sequences were found from about 180 million T cells.

The study ran its PCR with 60 Vbeta and 13 Jbeta primers. TCRdb's copy holds only in-frame clones and misses some; the assay was immunoSEQ multiplex PCR. The sample totals approximately 50,000 clones; its top ten clones hold less than 2.5%. CDR1 SGHTA and CDR2 FQGNSA come from the germline V gene. Trimming removed 0 bases from V and 7 bases from J, with 7 bases in between. The CDR3 contains 13 residues. In the case of this clone: The antigen is not known.

Study-level findings and limits: The CMV antigen specificity of a few CMV-associated chains was confirmed through in vitro analysis. There were reportedly fewer N-insertions in an Asian-associated ancestry cluster than the approximately 670-donor mean, in a later analysis.

The rearrangement links TRBV7-2 to TRBJ2-1; D unresolved. The sequenced sample consisted of PBMCs. The sequence was obtained from a female donor in good health and CMV-seronegative. CDR3 coding DNA: TGTGCCAGCAGCTTAGCGCGGCGAAATGAGCAGTTCTTC. Its protein product is CASSLARRNEQFF.